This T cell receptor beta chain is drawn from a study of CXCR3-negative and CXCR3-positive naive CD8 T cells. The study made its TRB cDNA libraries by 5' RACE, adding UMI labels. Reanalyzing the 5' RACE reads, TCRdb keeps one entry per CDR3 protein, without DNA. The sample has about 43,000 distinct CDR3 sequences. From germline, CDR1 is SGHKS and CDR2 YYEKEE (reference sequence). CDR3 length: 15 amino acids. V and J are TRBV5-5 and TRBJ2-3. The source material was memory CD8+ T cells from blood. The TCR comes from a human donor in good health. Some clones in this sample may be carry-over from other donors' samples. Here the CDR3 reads CASSLDGVSTDTQYF.